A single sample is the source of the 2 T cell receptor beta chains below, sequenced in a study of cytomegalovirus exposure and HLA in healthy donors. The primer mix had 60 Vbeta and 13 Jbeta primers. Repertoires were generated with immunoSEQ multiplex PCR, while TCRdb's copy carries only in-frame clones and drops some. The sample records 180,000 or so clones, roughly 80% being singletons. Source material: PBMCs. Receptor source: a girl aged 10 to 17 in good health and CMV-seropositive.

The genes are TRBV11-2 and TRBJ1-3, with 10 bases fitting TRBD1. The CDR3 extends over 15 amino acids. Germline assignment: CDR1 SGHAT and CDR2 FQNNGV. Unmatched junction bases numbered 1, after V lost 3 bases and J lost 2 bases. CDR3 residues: CASSFGTGAGNTIYF. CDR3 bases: TGTGCCAGCAGCTTCGGGACAGGGGCTGGAAACACCATATATTTT.

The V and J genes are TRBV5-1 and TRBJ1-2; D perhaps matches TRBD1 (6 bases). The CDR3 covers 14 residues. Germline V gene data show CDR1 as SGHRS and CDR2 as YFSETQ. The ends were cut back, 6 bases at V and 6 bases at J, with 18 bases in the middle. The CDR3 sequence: CASTGTPAGHGYTF. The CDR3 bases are TGCGCCAGCACCGGGACACCCGCCGGCCATGGCTACACCTTC.